In this sample, the clone carrying this TCR beta chain turned up a few times. In the authors' workflow: It was from reference gene primer amplification that nucleated cell counts were estimated. The repertoire was sequenced with immunoSEQ multiplex PCR; TCRdb's copy has only in-frame clones and lacks some. D and trimming were read from the DNA, whereas the V and J calls and clone size are those reported in that table. The profile shows 150,000 to 200,000 clones, approximately 73% of them singletons. This sample is part of a study of blood T cell repertoires in COVID-19. Across the study: Researchers got acute and convalescent COVID-19 samples from the United States, Italy and Spain.

CDR3 length: 14 residues. CDR1 is SGHAT and CDR2 is FQNNGV in the germline V gene. V was clipped by 1 base and J by 3 bases, with 9 bases between them. The sequencing input was PBMCs or T cells enriched from blood (not recorded which). J is TRBJ2-5 and V is TRBV11-2, with D possibly matching TRBD2 (6 bases). The receptor's source is a woman between 45 and 65 years old with acute COVID-19. The CDR3 bases are TGTGCCAGCAGCTTAGGTGCGGGGAAAGAGACCCAGTACTTC. This translates into CASSLGAGKETQYF.